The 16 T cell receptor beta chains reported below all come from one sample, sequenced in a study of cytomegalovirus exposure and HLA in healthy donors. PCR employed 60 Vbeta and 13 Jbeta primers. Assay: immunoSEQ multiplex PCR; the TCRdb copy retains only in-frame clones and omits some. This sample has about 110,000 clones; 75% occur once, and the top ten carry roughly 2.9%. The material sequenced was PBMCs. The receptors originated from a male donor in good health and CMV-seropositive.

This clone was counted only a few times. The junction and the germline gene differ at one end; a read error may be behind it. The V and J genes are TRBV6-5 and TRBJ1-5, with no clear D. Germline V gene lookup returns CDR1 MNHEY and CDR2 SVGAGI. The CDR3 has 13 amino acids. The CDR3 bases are TGTGCCAGCAGTTACAGTAGCAATCAGCCCCAGAATTTT. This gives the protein CASSYSSNQPQNF.

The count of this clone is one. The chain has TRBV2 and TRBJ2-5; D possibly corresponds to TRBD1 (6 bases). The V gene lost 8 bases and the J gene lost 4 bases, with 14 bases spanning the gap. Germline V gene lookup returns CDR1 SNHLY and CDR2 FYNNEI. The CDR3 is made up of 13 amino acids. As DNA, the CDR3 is TGTGCCAGCCGGAAACAGGGCGGAGAGACCCAGTACTTC. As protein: CASRKQGGETQYF.

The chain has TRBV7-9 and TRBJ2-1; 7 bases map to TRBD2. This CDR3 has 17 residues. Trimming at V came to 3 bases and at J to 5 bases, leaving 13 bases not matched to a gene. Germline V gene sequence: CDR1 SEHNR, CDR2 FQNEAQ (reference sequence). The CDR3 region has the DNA TGTGCCAGCAGCTTTCTTCCCGGGACTACCCCTAACAATGAGCAGTTCTTC. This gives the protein CASSFLPGTTPNNEQFF.

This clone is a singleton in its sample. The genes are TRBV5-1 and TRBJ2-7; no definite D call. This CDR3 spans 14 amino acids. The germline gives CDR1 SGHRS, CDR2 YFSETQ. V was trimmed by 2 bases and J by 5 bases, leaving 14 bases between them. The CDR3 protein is CASSLDITKDEQYF. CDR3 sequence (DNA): TGCGCCAGCAGCTTAGACATAACCAAGGACGAGCAGTACTTC.

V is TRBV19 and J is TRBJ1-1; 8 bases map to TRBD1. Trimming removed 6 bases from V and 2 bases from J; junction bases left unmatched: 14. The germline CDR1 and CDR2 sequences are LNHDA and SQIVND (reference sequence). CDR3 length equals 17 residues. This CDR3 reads CASSPDRAWVGNTEAFF. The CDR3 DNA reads TGTGCCAGTAGCCCGGACAGGGCATGGGTAGGAAACACTGAAGCTTTCTTT. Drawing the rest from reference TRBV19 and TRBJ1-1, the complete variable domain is DGGITQSPKYLFRKEGQNVTLSCEQNLNHDAMYWYRQDPGQGLRLIYYSQIVNDFQKGDIAEGYSVSREKKESFPLTVTSAQKNPTAFYLCASSPDRAWVGNTEAFFGQGTRLTVV.

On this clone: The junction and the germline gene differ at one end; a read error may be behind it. For the CDR3, the DNA is TGTGCCTGGAGCGGACAGGGGCGATTGAGCAGCAATCAGCCCCAGAATTTT. It translates to CAWSGQGRLSSNQPQNF. The V gene is TRBV30, the J gene TRBJ1-5; 9 positions match TRBD1. CDR1 GTSNPN and CDR2 SVGIG come from the germline V gene (reference sequence). The CDR3 has 17 residues.

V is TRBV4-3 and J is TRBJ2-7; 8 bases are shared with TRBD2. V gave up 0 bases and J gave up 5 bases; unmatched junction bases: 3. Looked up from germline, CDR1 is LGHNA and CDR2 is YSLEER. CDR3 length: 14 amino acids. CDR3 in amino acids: CASSQDSAGDEQYF. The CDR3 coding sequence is TGCGCCAGCAGCCAAGATTCAGCGGGAGACGAGCAGTACTTC.

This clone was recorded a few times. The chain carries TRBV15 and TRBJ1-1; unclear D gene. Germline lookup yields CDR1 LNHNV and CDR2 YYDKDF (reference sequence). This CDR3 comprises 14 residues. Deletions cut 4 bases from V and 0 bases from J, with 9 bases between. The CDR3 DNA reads TGTGCCACCAGCATCGGGGTCATGAACACTGAAGCTTTCTTT. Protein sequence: CATSIGVMNTEAFF.

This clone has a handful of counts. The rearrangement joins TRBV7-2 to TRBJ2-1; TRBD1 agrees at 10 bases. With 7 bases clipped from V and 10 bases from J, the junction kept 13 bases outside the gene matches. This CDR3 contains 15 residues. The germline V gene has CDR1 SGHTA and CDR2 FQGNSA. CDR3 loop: CASNPPGQGLQEQFF. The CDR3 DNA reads TGTGCCAGCAACCCACCGGGACAGGGGCTCCAGGAGCAGTTCTTC.

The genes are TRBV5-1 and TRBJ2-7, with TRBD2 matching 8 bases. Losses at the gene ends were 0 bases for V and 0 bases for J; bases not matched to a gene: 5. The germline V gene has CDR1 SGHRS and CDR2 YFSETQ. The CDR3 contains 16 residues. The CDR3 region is CASSLGPAGDSYEQYF. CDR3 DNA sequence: TGCGCCAGCAGCTTGGGGCCAGCGGGGGACTCCTACGAGCAGTACTTC.

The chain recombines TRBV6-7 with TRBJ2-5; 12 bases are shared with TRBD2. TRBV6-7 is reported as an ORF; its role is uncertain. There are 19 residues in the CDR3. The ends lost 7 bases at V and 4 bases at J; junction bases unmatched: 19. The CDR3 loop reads CASTNYGSETSGSIETQYF. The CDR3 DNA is TGTGCCAGCACCAACTACGGGTCTGAGACTAGCGGGAGTATAGAGACCCAGTACTTC.

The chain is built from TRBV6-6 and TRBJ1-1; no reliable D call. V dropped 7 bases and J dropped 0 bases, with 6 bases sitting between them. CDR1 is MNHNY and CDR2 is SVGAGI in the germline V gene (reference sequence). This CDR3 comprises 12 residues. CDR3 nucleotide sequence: TGTGCCAGCATGGAGATGAACACTGAAGCTTTCTTT. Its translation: CASMEMNTEAFF.

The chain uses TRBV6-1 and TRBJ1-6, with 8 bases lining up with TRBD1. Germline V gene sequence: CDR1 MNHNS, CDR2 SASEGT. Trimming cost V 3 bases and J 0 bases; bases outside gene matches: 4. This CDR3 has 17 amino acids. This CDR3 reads CASSDGQGSSYNSPLHF. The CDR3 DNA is TGTGCCAGCAGTGACGGACAGGGATCCTCCTATAATTCACCCCTCCACTTT.

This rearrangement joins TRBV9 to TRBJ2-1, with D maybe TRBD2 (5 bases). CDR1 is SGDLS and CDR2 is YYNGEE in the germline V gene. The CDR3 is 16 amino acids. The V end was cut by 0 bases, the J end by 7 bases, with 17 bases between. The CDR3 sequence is CASSVGGMGLINEQFF. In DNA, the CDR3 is TGTGCCAGCAGCGTAGGAGGGATGGGGTTAATAAATGAGCAGTTCTTC. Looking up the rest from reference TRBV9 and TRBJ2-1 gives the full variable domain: DSGVTQTPKHLITATGQRVTLRCSPRSGDLSVYWYQQSLDQGLQFLIQYYNGEERAKGNILERFSAQQFPDLHSELNLSSLELGDSALYFCASSVGGMGLINEQFFGPGTRLTVL.

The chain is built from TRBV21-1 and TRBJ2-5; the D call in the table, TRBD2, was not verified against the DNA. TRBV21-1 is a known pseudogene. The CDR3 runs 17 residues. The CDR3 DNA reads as TGTGCCAGCAGCAAAGTCCCTAGCGAGAAGTACCAAGAGACCCAGTACTTC. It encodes CASSKVPSEKYQETQYF.

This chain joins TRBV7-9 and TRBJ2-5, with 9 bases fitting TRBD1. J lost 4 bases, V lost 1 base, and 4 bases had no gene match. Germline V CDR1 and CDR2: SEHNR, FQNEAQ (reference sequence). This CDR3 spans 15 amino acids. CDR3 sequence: CASSLGGTGIETQYF. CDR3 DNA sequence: TGTGCCAGCAGCTTAGGAGGGACAGGGATAGAGACCCAGTACTTC.